The 5 T cell receptor beta chains below come from one sample, sequenced in a study of cytotoxic CD8 clonotypes in ibrutinib-treated CLL. Produced via immunoSEQ multiplex PCR; TCRdb's table is partial and in-frame only. The sample includes some 130,000 clones, approximately 85% of them seen just once. Sequenced material: PBMCs, taken after 24 months of ibrutinib treatment. These receptors all stem from a human donor with chronic lymphocytic leukemia.

V is TRBV5-1 and J is TRBJ2-2; no definite D call. The germline gives CDR1 SGHRS, CDR2 YFSETQ. This CDR3 comprises 14 residues. With 0 bases removed from V and 6 bases from J, the gap between germline ends came to 9 bases. The CDR3 here is CASSLASGAGELFF. The CDR3 DNA follows: TGCGCCAGCAGCTTGGCCTCTGGGGCCGGGGAGCTGTTTTTT.

V is TRBV2 and J is TRBJ2-2, with TRBD2 matching over 8 bases. The V segment lost 6 bases and the J segment 7 bases; nucleotides outside the gene matches: 4. Germline-derived CDR1 and CDR2 are SNHLY and FYNNEI. This CDR3 spans 13 amino acids. The CDR3 coding sequence is TGTGCCAGCAGGTTGCGGGAGGTCGGGGAGCTGTTTTTT. It yields the protein CASRLREVGELFF.

This sequence joins TRBV29-1 and TRBJ2-1; 10 positions match TRBD1. Looked up from germline, CDR1 is SQVTM and CDR2 is ANQGSEA. CDR3 size: 12 residues. With V trimmed by 6 bases and J by 4 bases, 0 bases remained unmatched. CDR3 coding DNA: TGCAGCGTGGACAGGGGGTACAATGAGCAGTTCTTC. Its protein product is CSVDRGYNEQFF.

This clone was seen only once. This sequence joins TRBV4-1 and TRBJ1-2; D possibly corresponds to TRBD1 (6 bases). Deletions cut 4 bases from V and 4 bases from J, with 16 bases between. This CDR3 region has 15 residues. CDR1 is MGHRA and CDR2 is YSYEKL in the germline V gene. The CDR3 DNA reads as TGCGCCAGCAGCCCCCCGGACAGAGAGAGCTATGGCTACACCTTC. As protein: CASSPPDRESYGYTF.

The chain employs TRBV11-3 and TRBJ2-5; maybe TRBD2 (5 bases). The V gene lost 2 bases and the J gene lost 2 bases, with 12 bases spanning the gap. The CDR3 has 15 residues. Germline CDR1 reads SGHNT; CDR2 reads YENEEA. CDR3 bases: TGTGCCAGCAGCTTACCCAGCGGCAGGCAAGAGACCCAGTACTTC. Its translation is CASSLPSGRQETQYF. The full variable domain, in which reference TRBV11-3 and TRBJ2-5 provide the parts outside the CDR3, is EAGVVQSPRYKIIEKKQPVAFWCNPISGHNTLYWYLQNLGQGPELLIRYENEEAVDDSQLPKDRFSAERLKGVDSTLKIQPAELGDSAVYLCASSLPSGRQETQYFGPGTRLLVL.